A selection of T cell receptor beta chains follows, all from one sample in a study of shared clonotypes between healthy human individuals. Measured with immunoSEQ multiplex PCR; TCRdb has only the in-frame clones, and not every one. The sample shows more than 550,000 clones, around 91% of them seen only once. Sequencing used memory CD8+ T cells from PBMCs. Every receptor here comes from a man between 18 and 29 years old in good health. Some clones in this sample may be carry-over from other donors' samples. Each CDR3 is given with its conserved first and last residue. The D gene is left open where the match is weak. Rows may omit the clone size; those that give it use once, few, many or a size class.

V gene	clone size	J gene	D gene	CDR3 DNA	CDR3 protein
TRBV27	-	TRBJ1-1	-	TGTGCCAGCAGTTTTAGACAGAACGTTTTGAACACTGAAGCTTTCTTT	CASSFRQNVLNTEAFF
TRBV30	-	TRBJ1-2	-	TGTGCCTGGAGTGTTGAGGACAGATATGGCTACACCTTC	CAWSVEDRYGYTF
TRBV4-1	once	TRBJ2-7	TRBD2	TGCGCCAGCAGCCCCAGACTAGCGGGTCTACCCTACGAGCAGTACTTC	CASSPRLAGLPYEQYF
TRBV4-1	-	TRBJ2-7	TRBD2	TGCGCCAGCAGCCAAGACCCCGGGACTAGCTCCTACGAGCAGTACTTC	CASSQDPGTSSYEQYF
TRBV7-2	-	TRBJ2-1	TRBD2	TGTGCCAGCAGCGTCCTAGCGGGCCTATACAATGAGCAGTTCTTC	CASSVLAGLYNEQFF
TRBV9	-	TRBJ2-1	TRBD2	TGTGCCAGCAGCTTACTCGGGGGGAGCTCCTACAATGAGCAGTTCTTC	CASSLLGGSSYNEQFF
TRBV2	-	TRBJ2-1	-	TGTGCCAGCTTTCGGCGAAACAATGAGCAGTTCTTC	CASFRRNNEQFF
TRBV7-9	-	TRBJ1-2	TRBD1	TGTGCCAGCAGCCGTAACAGGGGGTCAGACTATGGCTACACCTTC	CASSRNRGSDYGYTF
TRBV4-1	-	TRBJ2-6	-	TGCGCCAGCAGCCAGAGAACCGGGACGGAGTTCTACTCTGGGGCCAACGTCCTGACTTTC	CASSQRTGTEFYSGANVLTF
TRBV6-5	-	TRBJ1-2	TRBD1	TGTGCCAGCAGTTACTCGTGGACAGGGGGCCGTTATCCCTTC	CASSYSWTGGRYPF
TRBV25-1	-	TRBJ2-5	-	TGTGCCAGCGGAACTACTCGTGGCCCTACCCAAGAGACCCAGTACTTC	CASGTTRGPTQETQYF
TRBV5-6	-	TRBJ2-5	-	TGTGCCAGCAGCTTGGACCTCCCGGGGGAGACCCAGTACTTC	CASSLDLPGETQYF
TRBV19	-	TRBJ1-1	-	TGTGCCAGTAGTCCAAGGGGTTGGAACACTGAAGCTTTCTTT	CASSPRGWNTEAFF
TRBV15	once	TRBJ1-2	-	TGTGCCACCAGCCGGCGATACGGACCTTCCCTAGCCTATGGCTACACCTTC	CATSRRYGPSLAYGYTF
TRBV4-3	few	TRBJ1-5	-	TGCGCCAGCAGCCAGCGTCTCGGACAGTTCAATCAGCCCCAGCATTTT	CASSQRLGQFNQPQHF
TRBV7-9	-	TRBJ2-1	TRBD1	TGTGCCAGCAGCGAGACTTGGGCAGGGGGTTACAATGAGCAGTTCTTC	CASSETWAGGYNEQFF
TRBV25-1	-	TRBJ2-2	TRBD1	TGTGCCAGCAGCAGACAGGGGGGGGAGCTGTTTTTT	CASSRQGGELFF
TRBV28	-	TRBJ2-7	-	TGTGCCAGCAGTTGGGCAGGGACGGACGAGCAGTACTTC	CASSWAGTDEQYF
TRBV5-1	-	TRBJ2-1	-	TGCGCCAGCAGCTTGGATGGTCCCCGAGTCGGTGAGCAGTTCTTC	CASSLDGPRVGEQFF
TRBV28	-	TRBJ1-2	-	TGTGCCAGCAGTCCGGGGACGAGACCTAACTATGGCTACACCTTC	CASSPGTRPNYGYTF
TRBV7-9	-	TRBJ2-1	-	TGTGCCAGCGAAAAGCCGGCAGGGACGTCCCCGTGGTACAATGAGCAGTTCTTC	CASEKPAGTSPWYNEQFF
TRBV9	-	TRBJ2-5	TRBD2	TGTGCCAGCAGCGCCGGACTAGCGGGATGGGAGACCCAGTACTTC	CASSAGLAGWETQYF
TRBV27	-	TRBJ2-3	-	TGTGCCAGCAGTTTTTGGACTAAACAACCCACAGATACGCAGTATTTT	CASSFWTKQPTDTQYF
TRBV4-3	few	TRBJ2-2	-	TGCGCCAGCAGCCAAGAACCCACCGGGGAGCTGTTTTTT	CASSQEPTGELFF
TRBV7-9	-	TRBJ1-2	-	TGTGCCAGCAGCTCCTGGGGCAGGGGAGCATATGGCTACACCTTC	CASSSWGRGAYGYTF
TRBV27	-	TRBJ2-7	TRBD1	TGTGCCAGCAGTCCGAGACAGGGTGCCTCCTACGAGCAGTACTTC	CASSPRQGASYEQYF
TRBV27	few	TRBJ1-5	-	TGTGCCAGCAGTCCCGTGGCGGGGGCCAATCAGCCCCAGCATTTT	CASSPVAGANQPQHF
TRBV27	-	TRBJ2-7	-	TGTGCCAGCAGTCTGCTCGGGGTAGCGGATTCCTACGAGCAGTACTTC	CASSLLGVADSYEQYF
TRBV29-1	-	TRBJ2-1	TRBD1	TGCAGCGGGACCCCGGGACAGTACAATGAGCAGTTCTTC	CSGTPGQYNEQFF
TRBV5-6	-	TRBJ2-7	-	TGTGCCAGCAGCTCAGCAGGGACGGGGAACTACGAGCAGTACTTC	CASSSAGTGNYEQYF
TRBV30	-	TRBJ1-5	-	TGTGCCTGGAGTGTTGGCCGGGCCGGTACTAATCAGCCCCAGCATTTT	CAWSVGRAGTNQPQHF
TRBV30	-	TRBJ1-2	-	TGTGCCTGGAGGGCCGTACAGGAGGGCTATCGCTACACCTTC	CAWRAVQEGYRYTF
TRBV6-6	-	TRBJ2-7	-	TGTGCCAGCAGAGGGGGGACAGAGGTGCCGTACGAGCAGTACTTC	CASRGGTEVPYEQYF
TRBV27	-	TRBJ2-7	-	TGTGCCAGCAGAGCCGGGATCAGGATTTCAATCGACGAGCAGTACTTC	CASRAGIRISIDEQYF
TRBV7-8	-	TRBJ2-2	-	TGTGCCAGCAGCCAGGCCCGGACAGCGAACACCGGGGAGCTGTTTTTT	CASSQARTANTGELFF
TRBV27	once	TRBJ2-3	TRBD1	TGTGCCAGCAGTTTCCAGGGGGCGCTGAGCACAGATACGCAGTATTTT	CASSFQGALSTDTQYF
TRBV11-2	-	TRBJ1-4	-	TGTGCCAGCAGCACGCGGGACGGTGGTGGAAAACTGTTTTTT	CASSTRDGGGKLFF
TRBV28	few	TRBJ1-3	-	TGTGCCAGCAGTTTATCCGGCAGGGCTGGAAACACCATATATTTT	CASSLSGRAGNTIYF